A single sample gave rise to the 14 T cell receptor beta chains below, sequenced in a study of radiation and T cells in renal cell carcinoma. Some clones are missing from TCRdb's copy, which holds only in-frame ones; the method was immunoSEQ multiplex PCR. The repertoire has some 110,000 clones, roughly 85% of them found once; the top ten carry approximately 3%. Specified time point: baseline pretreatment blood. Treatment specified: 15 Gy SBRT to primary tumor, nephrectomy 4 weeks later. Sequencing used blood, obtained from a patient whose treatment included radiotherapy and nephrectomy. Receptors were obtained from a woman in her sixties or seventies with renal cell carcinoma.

The CDR3 bases are TGTGCCAGCAGGCGGACCCATCCCTGGGAGACCCAGTACTTC. This sequence encodes CASRRTHPWETQYF. This chain links TRBV27 with TRBJ2-5; D is unclear. The CDR3 consists of 14 residues. With 6 bases removed from V and 5 bases from J, the gap between germline ends came to 16 bases. CDR1 is MNHEY and CDR2 is SMNVEV in the germline V gene (reference sequence).

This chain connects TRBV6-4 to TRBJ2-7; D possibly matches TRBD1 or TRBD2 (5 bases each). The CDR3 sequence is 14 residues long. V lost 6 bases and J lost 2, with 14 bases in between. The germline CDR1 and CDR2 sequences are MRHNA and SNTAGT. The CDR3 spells CASRPGPPPYEQYF. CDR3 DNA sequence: TGTGCCAGCAGACCGGGACCCCCCCCCTACGAGCAGTACTTC.

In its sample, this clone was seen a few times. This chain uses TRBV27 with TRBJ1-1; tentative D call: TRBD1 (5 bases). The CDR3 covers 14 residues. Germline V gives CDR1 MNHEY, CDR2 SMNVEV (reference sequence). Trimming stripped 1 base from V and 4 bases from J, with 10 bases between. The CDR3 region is CASSLFQGVTEAFF. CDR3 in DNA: TGTGCCAGCAGTTTATTCCAGGGAGTCACTGAAGCTTTCTTT.

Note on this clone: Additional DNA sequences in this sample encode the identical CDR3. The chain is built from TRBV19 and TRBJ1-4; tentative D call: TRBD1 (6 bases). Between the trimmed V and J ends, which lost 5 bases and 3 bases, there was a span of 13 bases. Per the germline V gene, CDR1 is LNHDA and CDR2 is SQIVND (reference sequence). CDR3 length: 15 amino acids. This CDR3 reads CASSPQGNANEKLFF. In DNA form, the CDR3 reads TGTGCCAGTAGTCCACAGGGTAATGCTAATGAAAAACTGTTTTTT.

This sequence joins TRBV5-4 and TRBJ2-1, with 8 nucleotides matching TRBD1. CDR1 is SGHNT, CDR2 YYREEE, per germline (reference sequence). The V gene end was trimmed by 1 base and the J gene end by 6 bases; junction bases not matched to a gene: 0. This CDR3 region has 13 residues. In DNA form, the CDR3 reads TGTGCCAGCAGCTTGACAGGGGGCAATGAGCAGTTCTTC. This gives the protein CASSLTGGNEQFF.

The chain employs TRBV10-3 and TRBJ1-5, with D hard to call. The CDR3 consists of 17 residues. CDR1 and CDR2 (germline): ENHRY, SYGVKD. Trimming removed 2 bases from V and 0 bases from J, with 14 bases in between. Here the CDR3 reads CAISETLSGTSNQPQHF. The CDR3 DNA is TGTGCCATCAGTGAGACGCTCTCGGGTACTAGCAATCAGCCCCAGCATTTT.

This CDR3 is CASSRGWGADTQYF. CDR3 bases: TGCGCCAGCAGCCGTGGGTGGGGGGCAGATACGCAGTATTTT. The V and J genes are TRBV4-1 and TRBJ2-3, with D tentatively TRBD2 (6 bases). V shed 4 bases and J shed 4 bases, with 12 bases lying between them. CDR1 and CDR2 (germline): MGHRA, YSYEKL. The CDR3 totals 14 residues.

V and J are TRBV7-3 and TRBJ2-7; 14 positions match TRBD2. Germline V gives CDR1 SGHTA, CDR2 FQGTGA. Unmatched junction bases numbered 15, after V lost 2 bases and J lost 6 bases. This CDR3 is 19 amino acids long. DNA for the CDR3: TGTGCCAGCAGCTTAGACCCTCTCTCGGGACTAGCGGGAGACGGCGAGCAGTACTTC. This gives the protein CASSLDPLSGLAGDGEQYF.

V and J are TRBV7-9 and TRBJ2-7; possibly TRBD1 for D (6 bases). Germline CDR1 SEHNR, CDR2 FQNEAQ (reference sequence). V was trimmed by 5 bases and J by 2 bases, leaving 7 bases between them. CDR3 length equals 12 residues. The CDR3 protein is CASSRTAYEQYF. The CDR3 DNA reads TGTGCCAGCAGCAGGACAGCCTACGAGCAGTACTTC.

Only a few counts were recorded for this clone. DNA of the CDR3: TGTGCCAGCAGCGTGGGTGGAGGTCCGGATGGCTACACCTTC. Translated: CASSVGGGPDGYTF. The chain couples TRBV6-1 to TRBJ1-2; no reliable D call. Trimming removed 6 bases at V and 6 bases at J, with 17 bases between. CDR1 is MNHNS and CDR2 is SASEGT in the germline V gene. The CDR3 is made up of 14 amino acids.

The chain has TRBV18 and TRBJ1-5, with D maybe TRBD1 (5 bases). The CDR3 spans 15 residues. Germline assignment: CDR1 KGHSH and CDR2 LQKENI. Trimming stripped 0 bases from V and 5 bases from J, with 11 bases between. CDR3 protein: CASSPPQGTDQPQHF. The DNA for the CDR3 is TGTGCCAGCTCACCACCCCAGGGCACGGATCAGCCCCAGCATTTT. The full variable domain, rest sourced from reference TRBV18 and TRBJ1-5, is NAGVMQNPRHLVRRRGQEARLRCSPMKGHSHVYWYRQLPEEGLKFMVYLQKENIIDESGMPKERFSAEFPKEGPSILRIQQVVRGDSAAYFCASSPPQGTDQPQHFGDGTRLSIL.

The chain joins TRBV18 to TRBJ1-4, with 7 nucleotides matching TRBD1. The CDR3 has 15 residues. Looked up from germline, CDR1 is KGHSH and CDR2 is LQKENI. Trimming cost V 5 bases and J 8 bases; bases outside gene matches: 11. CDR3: CASSADRVPGEKLFF. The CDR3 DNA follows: TGTGCCAGCTCAGCAGACAGGGTTCCAGGCGAAAAACTGTTTTTT.

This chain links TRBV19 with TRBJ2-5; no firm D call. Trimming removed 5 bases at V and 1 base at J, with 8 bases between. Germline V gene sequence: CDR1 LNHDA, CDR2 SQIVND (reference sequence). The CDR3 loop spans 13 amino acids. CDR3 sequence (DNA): TGTGCCAGTAGTGCTGGGTCCCAAGAGACCCAGTACTTC. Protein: CASSAGSQETQYF.

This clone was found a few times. CDR3 in DNA: TGTGCCAGCAGCCAAGAAGGTAATTCACCCCTCCACTTT. This codes for CASSQEGNSPLHF. The V and J genes are TRBV4-2 and TRBJ1-6, with D unclear. Germline CDR1 reads LGHNA; CDR2 reads YNFKEQ. The CDR3 sequence is 13 residues long. Trimming removed 0 bases from V and 6 bases from J, with 3 bases in between.